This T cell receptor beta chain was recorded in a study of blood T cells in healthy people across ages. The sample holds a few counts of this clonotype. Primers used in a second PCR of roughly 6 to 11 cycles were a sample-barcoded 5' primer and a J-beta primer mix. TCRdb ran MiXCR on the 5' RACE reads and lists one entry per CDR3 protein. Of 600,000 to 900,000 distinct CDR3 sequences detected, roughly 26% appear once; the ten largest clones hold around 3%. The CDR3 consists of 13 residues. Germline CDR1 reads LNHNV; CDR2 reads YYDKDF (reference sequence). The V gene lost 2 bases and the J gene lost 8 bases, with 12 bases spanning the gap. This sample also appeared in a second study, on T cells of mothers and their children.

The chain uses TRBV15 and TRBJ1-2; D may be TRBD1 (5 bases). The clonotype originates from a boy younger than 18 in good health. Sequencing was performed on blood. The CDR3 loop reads CATSRTREEGYTF. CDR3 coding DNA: TGTGCCACCAGCAGAACCAGGGAGGAGGGCTACACCTTC.